This T cell receptor beta chain was retrieved from a study of blood T cell repertoires in COVID-19. Study-level background: Samples representing acute and convalescent COVID-19 were sourced from the United States, Italy and Spain. Sources were T cells, B-cell-depleted T cells, or PBMCs; the material itself was cDNA or gDNA.

Authors' data handling: Counts of nucleated cells, estimated from reference gene primer amplification, were obtained. Clones were sequenced by immunoSEQ multiplex PCR, and TCRdb holds only the in-frame ones, with some missing. V, J and clone size are taken as reported in that table, and D and trimming were inferred from the DNA itself. The table includes roughly 160,000 clones, just over 85% detected once. CDR1 and CDR2 (germline): LGHNA, YNFKEQ. V shed 5 bases, J shed 5 bases, and the junction held 13 bases outside the gene matches. This CDR3 comprises 17 residues. The receptor was isolated from a man aged 45 to 65 with active or convalescent COVID-19. V is TRBV4-2 and J is TRBJ2-2, with TRBD2 identical over 8 bases. The sequencing input was peripheral blood. CDR3 protein: CASSALMGGGLTGELFF. CDR3 in DNA: TGTGCCAGCAGCGCCTTAATGGGCGGGGGGCTAACCGGGGAGCTGTTTTTT.